The 24 T cell receptor beta chains given below trace back to one sample, sequenced in a study of blood T cell repertoires in COVID-19. Here immunoSEQ multiplex PCR was the method, and the copy in TCRdb shows in-frame clones only, minus some. The data show approximately 280,000 clones, 85% to 90% seen once. Sequencing was done on a sample of PBMCs or T cells enriched from blood (not recorded which). These receptors originate from a woman aged 60-75 years who had recovered from COVID-19.

The V and J genes are TRBV27 and TRBJ2-7, with 7 bases that match TRBD2. This CDR3 is 16 amino acids long. In germline, CDR1 is MNHEY, CDR2 SMNVEV (reference sequence). V trimming: 3 bases; J trimming: 0 bases; junction bases outside the gene matches: 8. For the CDR3, the DNA is TGTGCCAGCAGTTTGACTAGCCCCCTCAGCTCCTACGAGCAGTACTTC. It specifies CASSLTSPLSSYEQYF.

The chain uses TRBV3-1 (or the pseudogene TRBV3-2) and TRBJ1-1, with 7 positions matching TRBD1. V gave up 0 bases and J gave up 4 bases; unmatched junction bases: 5. The CDR3 spans 15 residues. Germline V gives CDR1 LGHDT, CDR2 YNNKEL (reference sequence). DNA of the CDR3: TGTGCCAGCAGCCAAGAAAGGGGGCGTCTCACTGAAGCTTTCTTT. Its protein is CASSQERGRLTEAFF.

The chain employs TRBV10-3 and TRBJ1-6; 8 positions agree with TRBD1. CDR3 length equals 16 residues. Germline assignment: CDR1 ENHRY and CDR2 SYGVKD. Losses at the gene ends were 3 bases for V and 10 bases for J; bases not matched to a gene: 11. The DNA for the CDR3 is TGTGCCATCAGTGAACAACCCCGGACAGGGTTGTCACCCCTCCACTTT. The encoded protein is CAISEQPRTGLSPLHF.

V usage is TRBV6-1 and J usage is TRBJ1-5; D gene uncertain. The CDR3 contains 13 residues. Germline CDR1 is MNHNS and CDR2 is SASEGT. Trimming left V 2 bases short and J 4 bases short, with 6 bases between. Written as DNA, the CDR3 is TGTGCCAGCAGTGAAATGGCAAATCAGCCCCAGCATTTT. Translating it yields CASSEMANQPQHF.

The chain employs TRBV15 and TRBJ2-7; a possible D gene is TRBD1 (6 bases). V was trimmed by 0 bases and J by 2 bases, leaving 17 bases between them. CDR1 is LNHNV, CDR2 YYDKDF, per germline (reference sequence). The CDR3 length is 17 residues. The CDR3: CATSRDHALRGTYEQYF. Here the CDR3 DNA reads TGTGCCACCAGCAGAGATCATGCGTTGAGGGGGACCTACGAGCAGTACTTC. The whole variable domain, remainder taken from reference TRBV15 and TRBJ2-7, is DAMVIQNPRYQVTQFGKPVTLSCSQTLNHNVMYWYQQKSSQAPKLLFHYYDKDFNNEADTPDNFQSRRPNTSFCFLDIRSPGLGDTAMYLCATSRDHALRGTYEQYFGPGTRLTVT.

V usage is TRBV21-1 and J usage is TRBJ2-5; TRBD1 is the table's D call, not checked against the DNA. TRBV21-1 is an annotated pseudogene. This CDR3 is built from 15 residues. The CDR3 sequence: CASISDGQGKETQYF. The CDR3 bases are TGTGCCAGCATCTCCGATGGACAGGGAAAAGAGACCCAGTACTTC.

This clone has a handful of counts. The chain recombines TRBV9 with TRBJ2-1; 11 bases fit TRBD2. The CDR3 extends over 16 amino acids. Germline V CDR1 and CDR2: SGDLS, YYNGEE. J lost 4 bases, V lost 3 bases, and 6 bases had no gene match. The CDR3 spells CASSDLAGGPYNEQFF. CDR3 DNA sequence: TGTGCCAGCAGCGATTTAGCGGGGGGGCCTTACAATGAGCAGTTCTTC.

V and J are TRBV7-9 and TRBJ1-1; 7 nucleotides match TRBD1. The CDR3 is made up of 16 amino acids. Looked up from germline, CDR1 is SEHNR and CDR2 is FQNEAQ (reference sequence). V lost 1 base and J lost 0; bases outside the gene matches: 5. For the CDR3, the DNA is TGTGCCAGCAGCTTAGGAGGGGGCAGGATGAACACTGAAGCTTTCTTT. Amino acid sequence: CASSLGGGRMNTEAFF.

The chain has TRBV7-9 and TRBJ2-3; 8 bases are a match to TRBD1. CDR1 and CDR2 from the germline V gene are SEHNR and FQNEAQ (reference sequence). The V and J ends lost 5 bases and 2 bases, in that order; junction bases with no gene match: 9. The CDR3 extends over 16 amino acids. In nucleotides, the CDR3 is TGTGCCAGCAGCCAGGGGGCACAGGGGTCCACAGATACGCAGTATTTT. Translation gives CASSQGAQGSTDTQYF.

The chain combines TRBV5-1 with TRBJ2-3; 13 nucleotides match TRBD2. Germline V gene sequence: CDR1 SGHRS, CDR2 YFSETQ. Losses at the gene ends were 2 bases for V and 6 bases for J; bases not matched to a gene: 12. This CDR3 is built from 18 residues. The CDR3 DNA reads as TGCGCCAGCAGCTTTCTCGTAACTAGCGGGAGGGCCTTGGATACGCAGTATTTT. Protein product: CASSFLVTSGRALDTQYF.

The chain joins TRBV7-3 to TRBJ1-4, with TRBD1 matching 9 bases. Germline-derived CDR1 and CDR2 are SGHTA and FQGTGA. V dropped 4 bases and J dropped 6; count of bases not matched to a gene: 6. This CDR3 has 15 amino acids. CDR3 sequence reads: CASSSRDRVDEKLFF. The CDR3 DNA follows: TGTGCCAGCAGCTCTCGGGACAGGGTAGATGAAAAACTGTTTTTT.

The gene calls are TRBV28 and TRBJ1-1, with unresolved D. Germline V gene lookup returns CDR1 MDHEN and CDR2 SYDVKM. The CDR3 runs to 15 residues. V lost 6 bases and J lost 1, with 15 bases in between. In nucleotides, the CDR3 is TGTGCCAGCAGCTTGGGAAGCGGCCCGAACACTGAAGCTTTCTTT. Its protein is CASSLGSGPNTEAFF.

CDR3 bases: TGTGCCAGCAGCGAGTCGGCCCTGGACTTTTACAATGAGCAGTTCTTC. It specifies CASSESALDFYNEQFF. V usage is TRBV9 and J usage is TRBJ2-1; weak D call: TRBD2 (5 bases). The CDR3 is made up of 16 amino acids. Germline CDR1 and CDR2: SGDLS and YYNGEE. Trimming cost V 3 bases and J 4 bases, with 17 bases left between them. The whole variable domain, filled in from reference TRBV9 and TRBJ2-1, reads DSGVTQTPKHLITATGQRVTLRCSPRSGDLSVYWYQQSLDQGLQFLIQYYNGEERAKGNILERFSAQQFPDLHSELNLSSLELGDSALYFCASSESALDFYNEQFFGPGTRLTVL.

This chain uses TRBV5-3 with TRBJ2-7, with D unclear. TRBV5-3 is marked as an open reading frame, function uncertain. V lost 2 bases, J lost 5 bases, and 11 bases lay in between. The CDR3 runs to 13 residues. The CDR3 sequence is CARSLIGVNEQYF. CDR3 in DNA: TGTGCCAGAAGCTTAATAGGAGTGAACGAGCAGTACTTC.

The table lists this clone with a few counts. This chain joins TRBV4-1 and TRBJ1-4; 8 nucleotides agree with TRBD1. CDR3 length: 17 residues. V trimming: 0 bases; J trimming: 5 bases; junction bases outside the gene matches: 8. CDR1 and CDR2 (germline): MGHRA, YSYEKL. The DNA of the CDR3 is TGCGCCAGCAGCCAAGAGGCCACGGGACAGGAAAATGAAAAACTGTTTTTT. It yields the protein CASSQEATGQENEKLFF.

This chain uses TRBV19 with TRBJ1-1; 7 bases match TRBD1. The CDR3 runs 16 residues. Trimming at V came to 4 bases and at J to 5 bases, leaving 13 bases not matched to a gene. Germline V gives CDR1 LNHDA, CDR2 SQIVND (reference sequence). For the CDR3, the DNA is TGTGCCAGTAGTACATTCCTGACAGGGAGAAGGACTGAAGCTTTCTTT. Its translation: CASSTFLTGRRTEAFF.

This chain connects TRBV4-1 to TRBJ2-1; TRBD2 agrees at 12 bases. The trim removed 4 bases at V and 7 bases at J, leaving 11 bases unmatched. This CDR3 contains 17 residues. Per germline, CDR1 MGHRA and CDR2 YSYEKL. The DNA of the CDR3 is TGCGCCAGCAGCCCGAGGTCGACTAGCGGGAGTGGAAATGAGCAGTTCTTC. Its protein product is CASSPRSTSGSGNEQFF.

The chain joins TRBV11-3 to TRBJ1-5; the D gene is possibly TRBD1 (5 bases). From germline, CDR1 is SGHNT and CDR2 YENEEA. Trimming stripped 5 bases from V and 5 bases from J, with 13 bases between. This CDR3 is 14 amino acids long. CDR3 nucleotide sequence: TGTGCCAGCAGCCTCGGACAAACGGATCAGCCCCAGCATTTT. Amino acids: CASSLGQTDQPQHF.

The chain is built from TRBV18 and TRBJ1-2, with a tentative D call TRBD1 (5 bases). This CDR3 comprises 14 residues. Germline V gives CDR1 KGHSH, CDR2 LQKENI. Trimming took off 5 bases at V and 2 bases at J, with 12 bases between the two ends. DNA of the CDR3: TGTGCCAGCTCATCAGCAGGGAGGAACTATGGCTACACCTTC. Its protein product is CASSSAGRNYGYTF.

The CDR3 region is CASSISRQGWDTEAFF. Written as DNA, the CDR3 is TGTGCCAGTAGTATAAGCCGACAAGGATGGGACACTGAAGCTTTCTTT. The rearrangement joins TRBV19 to TRBJ1-1; D is unresolved. Trimming cost V 2 bases and J 3 bases, with 16 bases left between them. The CDR3 extends over 16 amino acids. CDR1 LNHDA and CDR2 SQIVND come from the germline V gene (reference sequence).

The chain joins TRBV5-1 to TRBJ1-2, with a possible D match to TRBD1 (5 bases). Germline CDR1 and CDR2: SGHRS and YFSETQ. The CDR3 runs to 14 residues. Trimming pared 3 bases from V and 6 bases from J, leaving 15 bases between. CDR3 in DNA: TGCGCCAGCAGCTGGGACTCCATGGGGGATGGCTACACCTTC. This codes for CASSWDSMGDGYTF.

The J gene is TRBJ1-2, the V gene TRBV6-5, with 10 bases matching TRBD1. The CDR3 consists of 14 residues. Germline loops: CDR1 MNHEY, CDR2 SVGAGI. V was pared by 7 bases and J by 1 base, with 3 bases of the junction left unmatched. CDR3 loop: CASKWDRGNYGYTF. As DNA, the CDR3 is TGTGCCAGCAAATGGGACAGGGGTAACTATGGCTACACCTTC.

The V gene is TRBV11-3, the J gene TRBJ1-1; 8 nucleotides align to TRBD1. Germline-derived CDR1 and CDR2 are SGHNT and YENEEA. The V and J ends lost 3 bases and 4 bases, in that order; junction bases with no gene match: 4. The CDR3 is made up of 14 amino acids. The CDR3 reads CASSFVTGGTEAFF. CDR3 DNA: TGTGCCAGCAGCTTCGTTACAGGGGGCACTGAAGCTTTCTTT.

The genes are TRBV12-5 and TRBJ1-1; 7 nucleotides align to TRBD1. This CDR3 is built from 15 residues. Unmatched junction bases numbered 9, after V lost 5 bases and J lost 3 bases. The germline CDR1 and CDR2 sequences are LGHNT and FRNRAP. CDR3 in amino acids: CASGPMGRGYTEAFF. The CDR3 coding sequence is TGTGCTAGTGGTCCAATGGGCAGGGGGTACACTGAAGCTTTCTTT.